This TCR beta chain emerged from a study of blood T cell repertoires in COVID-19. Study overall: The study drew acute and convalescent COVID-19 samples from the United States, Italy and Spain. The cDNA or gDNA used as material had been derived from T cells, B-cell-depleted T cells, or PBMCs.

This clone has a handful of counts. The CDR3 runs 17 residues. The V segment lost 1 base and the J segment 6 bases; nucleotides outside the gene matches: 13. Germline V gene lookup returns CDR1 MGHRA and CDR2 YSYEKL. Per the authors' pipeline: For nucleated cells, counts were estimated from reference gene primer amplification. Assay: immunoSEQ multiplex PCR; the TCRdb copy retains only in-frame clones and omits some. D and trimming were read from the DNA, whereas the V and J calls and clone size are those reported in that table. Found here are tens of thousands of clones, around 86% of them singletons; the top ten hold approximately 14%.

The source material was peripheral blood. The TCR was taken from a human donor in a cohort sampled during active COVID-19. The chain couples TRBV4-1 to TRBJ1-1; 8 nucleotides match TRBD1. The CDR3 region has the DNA TGCGCCAGCAGCCAAGGCTTGGACAGGGCGAAGCGCCCTGAAGCTTTCTTT. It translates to CASSQGLDRAKRPEAFF.